This TCR beta chain appears in the sequencing data of a study of cytomegalovirus exposure and HLA in healthy donors. To note about this clone: The antigen remains unidentified.

The PCR ran on 60 Vbeta and 13 Jbeta primers. TCRdb's copy holds only in-frame clones and misses some; the assay was immunoSEQ multiplex PCR. The repertoire shows over 75,000 clones; the top ten hold about 0.5%. Study-wide results and caveats: Relative to the roughly 700-donor mean, N-insertions were reportedly fewer in an Asian-associated ancestry cluster in a later analysis.

The CDR3 contains 13 residues. Germline assignment: CDR1 LGHNT and CDR2 FRNRAP. Losses at the gene ends were 6 bases for V and 8 bases for J; bases not matched to a gene: 3. The source of this sequence is a man between 50 and 59 years old in good health and CMV-seronegative. The sequencing sample was made of PBMCs. This chain links TRBV12-5 with TRBJ2-1, with TRBD1 identical over 11 bases. This CDR3 is CASGWDRGDEQFF. The CDR3 coding sequence is TGTGCTAGTGGCTGGGACAGGGGGGATGAGCAGTTCTTC.